This TCR beta chain was obtained from a study of cytomegalovirus exposure and HLA in healthy donors. Study-wide findings and caveats: In a later analysis, at a false discovery rate of 0.05, 15,000 to 20,000 TCR beta sequences matched HLA alleles.

Comments on this clone: The antigen remains undetermined.

The primer mix had 60 Vbeta and 13 Jbeta primers. Repertoires were generated with immunoSEQ multiplex PCR, while TCRdb's copy carries only in-frame clones and drops some. Of about 110,000 clones in the sample, around 70% were seen once. The sequence was collected from a man aged 30 to 45 in good health and CMV-seropositive. Sequencing was carried out using PBMCs.

The CDR3 DNA reads as TGCAGCGCCGGAACAACAGGGTGGATTATGAACACTGAAGCTTTCTTT. This encodes CSAGTTGWIMNTEAFF. The genes are TRBV29-1 and TRBJ1-1; D possibly corresponds to TRBD1 (6 bases). CDR3 length: 16 residues. Trimming pared 7 bases from V and 0 bases from J, leaving 21 bases between. Germline CDR1 is SQVTM and CDR2 is ANQGSEA.